This TCR beta chain was retrieved from a study of CD8+CD57+ T cells in acquired aplastic anemia. The study, taken as a whole, reports: Patients and controls were not found to differ significantly in CD8+ Simpson's diversity. Found in both controls and patients were twenty-nine CD8+ CDR3 sequences.

Genomic DNA was employed as the template in profiling TCR beta VDJ and CDR3. One entry per CDR3 protein results from TCRdb running MiXCR on the reads. Of roughly 220,000 distinct CDR3 sequences in the sample, less than 75% were seen once. Before being chosen for sequencing, patients had shown CD8+CD57+ cell expansion by flow cytometry. As a group, the patients uniformly had severe acquired aplastic anemia. Trimming cost V 0 bases and J 3 bases, with 11 bases left between them. The germline V gene has CDR1 SGHRS and CDR2 YFSETQ. The CDR3 has 15 residues. This clonotype was recorded many times. Its antigen remains unidentified.

The J gene is TRBJ2-3, the V gene TRBV5-1; D is perhaps TRBD1 (6 bases). This sequence originates from a human donor with aplastic anemia. Sequencing input: sorted CD4+, CD8+, or CD8+CD57+ T cells (not recorded which) from PBMCs. Here the CDR3 DNA reads TGCGCCAGCAGCTTGGGGTCAGGGGTAACAGATACGCAGTATTTT. This gives the protein CASSLGSGVTDTQYF.